This is a list of T cell receptor beta chains from one sample in a study of CXCR3-negative and CXCR3-positive naive CD8 T cells. TCRdb re-analyzed the 5' RACE reads; it lists each CDR3 protein once, without DNA. The specimen's table records over 70,000 distinct CDR3 sequences. The sample was naive CXCR3- CD8+ T cells from blood. These receptors were collected from a human donor in good health. Some clones in this sample may be carry-over from other donors' samples. Each CDR3 is given with its conserved first and last residue. Each record gives: V gene, J gene, clone size, CDR3 protein. Expanded clones get a size class; other rows say once, few or many, or leave the size out.

>TRBV20-1|TRBJ1-2|-
CSARDRTGKDGYTF
>TRBV7-9|TRBJ2-7|-
CASSLDRDRAYEQYF
>TRBV7-9|TRBJ2-5|-
CASSPRVPGGETQYF
>TRBV29-1|TRBJ2-1|-
CSVETGNEQFF
>TRBV29-1|TRBJ2-1|-
CSVLGTAGANEQFF
>TRBV18|TRBJ2-5|-
CASSPGGQETQYF
>TRBV5-1|TRBJ1-1|-
CASSQDSEAFF
>TRBV12-3/TRBV12-4|TRBJ2-4|-
CASSFRSKNIQYF
>TRBV29-1|TRBJ2-7|-
CSVESRGSNYEQYF
>TRBV27|TRBJ2-7|-
CASRSKEDYRGEEQYF
>TRBV11-2|TRBJ2-3|-
CASQGVLSTDTQYF
>TRBV25-1|TRBJ2-1|-
CASSEGYTSDEQFF
>TRBV4-2|TRBJ1-3|-
CASSQAPDSGNTIYF
>TRBV29-1|TRBJ2-7|-
CSVRLAGGGYEQYF
>TRBV6-4|TRBJ2-1|-
CASSVRLEGEQFF
>TRBV6-4|TRBJ2-1|-
CASSAGFGNEQFF
>TRBV5-1|TRBJ2-1|-
CASSTWTSGSDNEQFF
>TRBV29-1|TRBJ1-1|-
CSVATASTEAFF
>TRBV5-1|TRBJ1-2|-
CASSLGAGEASTDYGYTF
>TRBV19|TRBJ1-6|-
CASSIAQGTDNSPLHF
>TRBV29-1|TRBJ2-5|-
CSVPDPPGTQYF
>TRBV12-3/TRBV12-4|TRBJ2-6|-
CASKGLYANVLTF
>TRBV10-2|TRBJ2-7|-
CATATSGAYEQYF
>TRBV29-1|TRBJ2-1|-
CSAKIQGIEQFF
>TRBV7-9|TRBJ2-1|-
CASSMGLLLQFF
>TRBV20-1|TRBJ2-1|-
CSARGLAGESNEQFF
>TRBV7-6|TRBJ2-1|-
CASSQTSGGENYNEQFF
>TRBV27|TRBJ2-5|-
CASSSLSGGVETQYF
>TRBV11-3|TRBJ2-7|-
CASSLGGAPYYEQYF
>TRBV5-1|TRBJ2-1|-
CASSNGLAGHEQFF
>TRBV4-1|TRBJ1-3|-
CASSQYGSGNTIYF
>TRBV29-1|TRBJ2-3|-
CSVVRTLTDTQYF
>TRBV7-2|TRBJ2-1|-
CASSYFGANEQFF
>TRBV10-3|TRBJ2-2|-
CAIRVSNTGELFF
>TRBV28|TRBJ2-2|-
CASSPYRGLSGELFF
>TRBV7-9|TRBJ1-2|-
CASSYDRHGYTF
>TRBV29-1|TRBJ2-1|-
CSVETSGAYNEQFF
>TRBV28|TRBJ2-7|-
CASRGQNSYEQYF
>TRBV12-3/TRBV12-4|TRBJ2-2|-
CASFASGTVNTGELFF
>TRBV28|TRBJ1-1|-
CASRLKGQGTTEAFF
>TRBV4-1|TRBJ2-7|-
CASSQEQGPWGQYF
>TRBV27|TRBJ1-1|-
CASSFDAGAEAFF
>TRBV27|TRBJ2-7|-
CASSLSADTYEQYF
>TRBV7-9|TRBJ1-2|-
CASRSTRGGIDGYTF
>TRBV7-6|TRBJ1-6|-
CASSLNDHTSPLHF
>TRBV7-9|TRBJ2-5|-
CASSLGGNQETQYF
>TRBV29-1|TRBJ2-7|-
CSVEGGRDTPYEQYF
>TRBV6-5|TRBJ2-1|medium-sized
CASWAGGGFNEQFF
>TRBV29-1|TRBJ2-7|-
CSFQDGSYEQYF
>TRBV7-6|TRBJ2-3|-
CASTRGVGGADTQYF
>TRBV5-5|TRBJ2-7|-
CASRVQGGSSYEQYF
>TRBV7-9|TRBJ2-7|-
CASSLAGSAYEQYF
>TRBV12-3/TRBV12-4|TRBJ2-5|-
CASRLGQTYGRLQETQYF
>TRBV5-1|TRBJ2-3|-
CASSLISGSTDTQYF
>TRBV28|TRBJ2-5|-
CASSSGTTSYEETQYF